This TCR beta chain stems from a study of T cell clones after liver transplantation. Study-level background: Draws occurred before transplant, before withdrawal, and after complete or failed withdrawal.

Repertoires were generated with immunoSEQ multiplex PCR, while TCRdb's copy carries only in-frame clones and drops some. The sample holds tens of thousands of clones, around 94% seen once. The CDR3 spans 14 residues. J lost 3 bases, V lost 10 bases, and 7 bases had no gene match. Germline values: CDR1 LNHDA, CDR2 SQIVND (reference sequence). This chain joins TRBV19 and TRBJ2-1; 9 positions match TRBD1. The receptor comes from a human patient who received a liver transplant. The graft donor may account for some of the T cells. Specimen: CD8+ T cells from blood, collected 12 months after liver transplant. The DNA for the CDR3 is TGTGCCACCAGCAGGGACAGGGTCTACAATGAGCAGTTCTTC. It is translated as CATSRDRVYNEQFF.